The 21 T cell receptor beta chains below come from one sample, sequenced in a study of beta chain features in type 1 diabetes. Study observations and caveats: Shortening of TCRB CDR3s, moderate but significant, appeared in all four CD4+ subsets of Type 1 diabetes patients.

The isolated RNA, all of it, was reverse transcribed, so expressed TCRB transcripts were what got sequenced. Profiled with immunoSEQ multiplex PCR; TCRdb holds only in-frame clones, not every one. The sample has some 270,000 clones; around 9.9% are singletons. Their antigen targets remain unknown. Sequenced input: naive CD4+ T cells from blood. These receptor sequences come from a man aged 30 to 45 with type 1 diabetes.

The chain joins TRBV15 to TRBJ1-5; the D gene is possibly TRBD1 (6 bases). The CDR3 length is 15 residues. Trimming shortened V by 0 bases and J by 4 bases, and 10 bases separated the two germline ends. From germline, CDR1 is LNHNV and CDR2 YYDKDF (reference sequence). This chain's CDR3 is CATSRDRGENQPQHF. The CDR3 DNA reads TGTGCCACCAGCAGAGACAGGGGAGAGAATCAGCCCCAGCATTTT.

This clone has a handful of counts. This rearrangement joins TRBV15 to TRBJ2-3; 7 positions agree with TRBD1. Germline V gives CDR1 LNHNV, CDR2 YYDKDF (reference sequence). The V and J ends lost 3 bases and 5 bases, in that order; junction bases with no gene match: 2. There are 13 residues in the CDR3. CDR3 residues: CATSSGQVDTQYF. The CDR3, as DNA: TGTGCCACCAGCAGTGGACAGGTAGATACGCAGTATTTT.

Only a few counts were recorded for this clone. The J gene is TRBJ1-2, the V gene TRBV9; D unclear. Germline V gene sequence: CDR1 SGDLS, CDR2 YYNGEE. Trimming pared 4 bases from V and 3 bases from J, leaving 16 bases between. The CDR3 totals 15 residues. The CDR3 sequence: CASSLTPNPYYGYTF. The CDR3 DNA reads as TGTGCCAGCAGCTTAACACCGAACCCCTACTATGGCTACACCTTC.

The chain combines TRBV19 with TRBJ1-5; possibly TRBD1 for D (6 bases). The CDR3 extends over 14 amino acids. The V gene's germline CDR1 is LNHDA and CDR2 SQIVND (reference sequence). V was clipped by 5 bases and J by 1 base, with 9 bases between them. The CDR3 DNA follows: TGTGCCAGTAGTCATACAGGGAGCAATCAGCCCCAGCATTTT. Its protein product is CASSHTGSNQPQHF. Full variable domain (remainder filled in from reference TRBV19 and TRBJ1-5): DGGITQSPKYLFRKEGQNVTLSCEQNLNHDAMYWYRQDPGQGLRLIYYSQIVNDFQKGDIAEGYSVSREKKESFPLTVTSAQKNPTAFYLCASSHTGSNQPQHFGDGTRLSIL.

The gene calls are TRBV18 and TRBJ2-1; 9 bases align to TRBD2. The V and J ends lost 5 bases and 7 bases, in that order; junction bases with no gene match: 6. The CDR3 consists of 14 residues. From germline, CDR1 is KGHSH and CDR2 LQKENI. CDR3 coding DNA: TGTGCCAGCTCAGCGGGGGGGCCTTTTAATGAGCAGTTCTTC. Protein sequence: CASSAGGPFNEQFF.

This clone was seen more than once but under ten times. CDR3 DNA: TGCGCCAGCAGCCAAGAGATCCAGGGTATAGGTGGCTACACCTTC. Translation gives CASSQEIQGIGGYTF. The V call is TRBV4-3, the J call TRBJ1-2, with a weak D call TRBD1 (5 bases). The germline CDR1 and CDR2 sequences are LGHNA and YSLEER. CDR3 length equals 15 residues. The V and J ends lost 0 bases and 7 bases respectively, with 15 bases between them.

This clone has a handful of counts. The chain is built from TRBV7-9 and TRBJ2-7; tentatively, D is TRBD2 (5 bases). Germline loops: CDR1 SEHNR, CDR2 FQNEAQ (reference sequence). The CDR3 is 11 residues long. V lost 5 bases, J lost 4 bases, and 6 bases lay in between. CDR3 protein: CASSREYEQYF. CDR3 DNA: TGTGCCAGCAGCCGGGAATACGAGCAGTACTTC.

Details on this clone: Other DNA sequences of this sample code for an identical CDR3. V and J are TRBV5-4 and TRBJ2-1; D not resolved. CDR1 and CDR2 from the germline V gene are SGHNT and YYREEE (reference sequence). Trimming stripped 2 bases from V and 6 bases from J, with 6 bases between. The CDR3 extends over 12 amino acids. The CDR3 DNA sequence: TGTGCCAGCAGCTTAGATAGCAATGAGCAGTTCTTC. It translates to CASSLDSNEQFF.

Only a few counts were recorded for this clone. In nucleotides, the CDR3 is TGTGCCAGCAGTACTCGTCGCTCTGGGGCCAACGTCCTGACTTTC. Residues: CASSTRRSGANVLTF. J is TRBJ2-6 and V is TRBV6-5; D not certain. The CDR3 contains 15 residues. Trimming took 5 bases from V and 0 from J, leaving 8 bases between them. Germline CDR1 is MNHEY and CDR2 is SVGAGI.

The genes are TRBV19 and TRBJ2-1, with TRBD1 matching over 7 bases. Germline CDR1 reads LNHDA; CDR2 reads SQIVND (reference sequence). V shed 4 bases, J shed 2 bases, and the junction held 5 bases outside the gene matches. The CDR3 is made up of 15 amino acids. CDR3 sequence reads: CASSTRQGPYNEQFF. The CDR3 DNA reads TGTGCCAGTAGTACCCGACAGGGTCCCTACAATGAGCAGTTCTTC. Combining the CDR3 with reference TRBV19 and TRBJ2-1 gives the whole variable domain DGGITQSPKYLFRKEGQNVTLSCEQNLNHDAMYWYRQDPGQGLRLIYYSQIVNDFQKGDIAEGYSVSREKKESFPLTVTSAQKNPTAFYLCASSTRQGPYNEQFFGPGTRLTVL.

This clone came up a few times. The CDR3 nucleotides are TGTGCCTGGGCCCCGGGACACTATAATTCACCCCTCCACTTT. The encoded protein is CAWAPGHYNSPLHF. The chain employs TRBV30 and TRBJ1-6, with TRBD1 as a possible D gene (6 bases). The CDR3 has 14 residues. Trimming removed 5 bases at V and 3 bases at J, with 11 bases between. The germline CDR1 and CDR2 sequences are GTSNPN and SVGIG (reference sequence).

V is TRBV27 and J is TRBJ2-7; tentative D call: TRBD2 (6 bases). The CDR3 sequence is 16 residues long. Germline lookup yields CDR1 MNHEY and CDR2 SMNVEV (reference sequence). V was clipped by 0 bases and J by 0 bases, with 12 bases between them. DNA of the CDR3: TGTGCCAGCAGTTTATCACGCGGGGTCTCCTCCTACGAGCAGTACTTC. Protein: CASSLSRGVSSYEQYF.

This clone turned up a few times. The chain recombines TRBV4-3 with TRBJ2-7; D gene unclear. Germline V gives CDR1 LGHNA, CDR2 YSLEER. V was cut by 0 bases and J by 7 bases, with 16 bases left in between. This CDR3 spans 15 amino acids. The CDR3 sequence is CASSQDIGFPGEQYF. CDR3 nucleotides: TGCGCCAGCAGCCAAGACATAGGATTTCCCGGGGAGCAGTACTTC.

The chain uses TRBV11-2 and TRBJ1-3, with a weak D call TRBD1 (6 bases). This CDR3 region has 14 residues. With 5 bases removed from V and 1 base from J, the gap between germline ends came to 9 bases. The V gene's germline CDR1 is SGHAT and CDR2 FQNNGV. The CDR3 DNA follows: TGTGCCAGCAGCACAGGGATATCTGGAAACACCATATATTTT. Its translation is CASSTGISGNTIYF.

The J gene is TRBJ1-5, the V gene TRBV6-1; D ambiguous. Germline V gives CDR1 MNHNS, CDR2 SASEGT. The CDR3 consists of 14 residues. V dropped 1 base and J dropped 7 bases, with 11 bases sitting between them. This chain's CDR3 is CASSEVGRGQPQHF. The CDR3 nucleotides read TGTGCCAGCAGTGAAGTTGGCCGGGGACAGCCCCAGCATTTT.

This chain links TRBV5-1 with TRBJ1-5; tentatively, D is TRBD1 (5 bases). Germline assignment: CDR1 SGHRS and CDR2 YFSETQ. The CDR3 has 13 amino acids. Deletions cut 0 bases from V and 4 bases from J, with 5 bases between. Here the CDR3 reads CASSLGQNQPQHF. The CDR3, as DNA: TGCGCCAGCAGCTTGGGACAGAATCAGCCCCAGCATTTT.

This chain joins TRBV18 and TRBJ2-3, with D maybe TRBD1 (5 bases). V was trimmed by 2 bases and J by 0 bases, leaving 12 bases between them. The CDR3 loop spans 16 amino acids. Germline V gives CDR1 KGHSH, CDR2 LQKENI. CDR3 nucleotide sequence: TGTGCCAGCTCACCAGTGGGGCGGCCAAGCACAGATACGCAGTATTTT. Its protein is CASSPVGRPSTDTQYF.

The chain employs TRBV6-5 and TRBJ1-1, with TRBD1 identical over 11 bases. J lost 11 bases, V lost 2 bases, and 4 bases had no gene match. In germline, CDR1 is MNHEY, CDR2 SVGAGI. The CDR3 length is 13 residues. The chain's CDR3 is CASSYGQGAGAFF. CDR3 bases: TGTGCCAGCAGTTACGGACAGGGGGCTGGTGCTTTCTTT.

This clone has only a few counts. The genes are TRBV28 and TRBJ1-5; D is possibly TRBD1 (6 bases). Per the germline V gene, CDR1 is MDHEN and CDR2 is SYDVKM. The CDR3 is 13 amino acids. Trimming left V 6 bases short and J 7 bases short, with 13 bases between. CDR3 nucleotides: TGTGCCAGCAGGACCCAGGACAGACAGCCCCAGCATTTT. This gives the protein CASRTQDRQPQHF.

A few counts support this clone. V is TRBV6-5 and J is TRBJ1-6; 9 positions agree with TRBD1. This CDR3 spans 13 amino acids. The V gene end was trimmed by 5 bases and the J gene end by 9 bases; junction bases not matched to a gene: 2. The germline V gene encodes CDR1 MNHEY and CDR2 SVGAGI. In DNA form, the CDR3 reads TGTGCCAGCAGTCGGGACAGGGCTTCACCCCTCCACTTT. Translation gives CASSRDRASPLHF.

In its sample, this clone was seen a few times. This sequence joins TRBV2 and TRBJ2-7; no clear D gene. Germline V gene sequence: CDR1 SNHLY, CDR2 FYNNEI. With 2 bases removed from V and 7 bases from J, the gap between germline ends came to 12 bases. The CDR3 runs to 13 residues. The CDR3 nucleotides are TGTGCCAGCAGTGAATTTCGGGTCGGGGAGCAGTACTTC. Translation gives CASSEFRVGEQYF.